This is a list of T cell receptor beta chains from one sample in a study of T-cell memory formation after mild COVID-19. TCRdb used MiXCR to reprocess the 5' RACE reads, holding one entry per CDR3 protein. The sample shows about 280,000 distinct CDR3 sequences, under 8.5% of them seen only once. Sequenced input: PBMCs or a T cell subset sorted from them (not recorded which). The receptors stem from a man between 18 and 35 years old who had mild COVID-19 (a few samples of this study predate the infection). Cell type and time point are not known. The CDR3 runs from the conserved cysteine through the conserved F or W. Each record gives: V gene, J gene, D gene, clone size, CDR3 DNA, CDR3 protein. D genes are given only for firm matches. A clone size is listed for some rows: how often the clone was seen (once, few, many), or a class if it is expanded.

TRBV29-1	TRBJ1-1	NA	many	TGCAGCGTTCCCCGGGACACCGATTTTGAAGCTTTCTTT	CSVPRDTDFEAFF
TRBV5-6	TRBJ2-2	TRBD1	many	TGTGCCAGCAGCTTGGGCGGACAGGTGAACACCGGGGAGCTGTTTTTT	CASSLGGQVNTGELFF
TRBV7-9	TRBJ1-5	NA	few	TGTGCCAGCAGCTCCATCAATCAGCCCCAGCATTTT	CASSSINQPQHF
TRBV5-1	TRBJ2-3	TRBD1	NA	TGCGCCAGCAGCGAGGGACAGGGGGGTACAGATACGCAGTATTTT	CASSEGQGGTDTQYF
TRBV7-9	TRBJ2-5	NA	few	TGTGCCAGCAGCTCTATCGCTTTTAGGACACAAGAGACCCAGTACTTC	CASSSIAFRTQETQYF
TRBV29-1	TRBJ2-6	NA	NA	TGCAGCGTCGTCCTGGGGCCGGGTCTAAGCTCTGGGGCCAACGTCCTGACTTTC	CSVVLGPGLSSGANVLTF
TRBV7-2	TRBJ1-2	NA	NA	TGTGCCAGCAGCTCCTACTTACAGGAAAACGGCTACACCTTC	CASSSYLQENGYTF
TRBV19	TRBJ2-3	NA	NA	TGTGCCAGTAGTCCACAGACTGTATCAGCAGATACGCAGTATTTT	CASSPQTVSADTQYF
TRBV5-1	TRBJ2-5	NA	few	TGCGCCAGCAGCTTAGGCAGCAGCCAAGAGACCCAGTACTTC	CASSLGSSQETQYF
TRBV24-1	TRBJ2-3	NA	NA	TGTGCCACCAGGAAGAGAACTAGCACAGATACGCAGTATTTT	CATRKRTSTDTQYF
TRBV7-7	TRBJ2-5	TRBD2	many	TGTGCTAGCAGCTTAGGCGGCGGGGGGGCCGAGACCCAGTACTTC	CASSLGGGGAETQYF
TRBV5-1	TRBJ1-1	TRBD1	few	TGCGCCAGCAGCCCTATACAGGGGATCACTGAAGCTTTCTTT	CASSPIQGITEAFF
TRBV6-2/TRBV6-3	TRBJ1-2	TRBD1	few	TGTGCCAGCAGTTCCAGAGGGGGCACCCTACGGGGCTACACCTTC	CASSSRGGTLRGYTF
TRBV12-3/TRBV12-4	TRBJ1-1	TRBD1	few	TGTGCCAGCAGCATTAATGCAGGGGGGAAGGAAGCTTTCTTT	CASSINAGGKEAFF
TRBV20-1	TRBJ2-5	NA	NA	TGCGCCAATATAGGACGGGGGCATCAGGAGACCCAGTACTTC	CANIGRGHQETQYF
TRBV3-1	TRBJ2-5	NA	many	TGTGCCAGCAGCCAAGGGAGGCCCTTAGGGACCCAGTACTTC	CASSQGRPLGTQYF
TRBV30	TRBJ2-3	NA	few	TGTGCCTGGAGTATCGGGGGCGATACGCAGTATTTT	CAWSIGGDTQYF
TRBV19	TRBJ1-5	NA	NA	TGTGCCAGTATGGACTACAATCAGCCCCAGCATTTT	CASMDYNQPQHF
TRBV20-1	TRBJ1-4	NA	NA	TGCAGTGCTAGATATGAAGAGGGGGAAGGAACAACTAATGAAAAACTGTTTTTT	CSARYEEGEGTTNEKLFF
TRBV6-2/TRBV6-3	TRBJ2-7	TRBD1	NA	TGTGCCAGCAGTTTTGGACAGGGGATCAACGAGCAGTACTTC	CASSFGQGINEQYF
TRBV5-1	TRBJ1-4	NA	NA	TGCGCCAGCAGCCTTCAGGGGTCAACTAATGAAAAACTGTTTTTT	CASSLQGSTNEKLFF
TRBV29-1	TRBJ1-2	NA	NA	TGCAGCGTTGAAGATTACAGTAGAATCAGGGTTGCATCTGGCTACACCTTC	CSVEDYSRIRVASGYTF
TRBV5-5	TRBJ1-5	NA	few	TGTGCCAGCAGCTTGGGGGCTGCGGGTCAGCCCCAGCATTTT	CASSLGAAGQPQHF